A single sample gave rise to the 15 T cell receptor beta chains below, sequenced in a study of blood T cell repertoires in COVID-19. TCRdb's table, derived via immunoSEQ multiplex PCR, lists solely in-frame clones and lacks some. In the table there are fewer than 400,000 clones, about nine tenths of which are singletons. The sequencing input was PBMCs or T cells enriched from blood (not recorded which). The receptors here all came from a young man who had recovered from COVID-19.

The V and J genes are TRBV30 and TRBJ1-2; 12 bases line up with TRBD1. V lost 8 bases and J lost 11; bases outside the gene matches: 15. Per germline, CDR1 GTSNPN and CDR2 SVGIG (reference sequence). The CDR3 runs 14 residues. The CDR3 here is CASRLWDRGRGYTF. In nucleotides, the CDR3 is TGTGCCAGCCGACTATGGGACAGGGGGCGTGGGTACACCTTC.

The chain employs TRBV12-3 or TRBV12-4 and TRBJ1-2; the D gene is possibly TRBD1 (6 bases). The CDR3 totals 12 residues. V lost 5 bases and J 5 bases, leaving 9 bases between the germline ends. CDR3 in amino acids: CASSGGQYGYTF. CDR3 DNA sequence: TGTGCCAGCAGTGGCGGACAGTATGGCTACACCTTC.

V is TRBV28 and J is TRBJ2-5, with D possibly being TRBD2 (5 bases). Germline CDR1 is MDHEN and CDR2 is SYDVKM. The CDR3 length is 16 residues. Trimming took 7 bases from V and 5 from J, leaving 23 bases between them. CDR3 residues: CASTLAPSGEIETQYF. In nucleotides, the CDR3 is TGTGCCAGCACCCTGGCTCCGTCCGGGGAGATCGAGACCCAGTACTTC.

The rearrangement uses TRBV6-5 and TRBJ2-3, with 10 bases fitting TRBD2. Germline V CDR1 and CDR2: MNHEY, SVGAGI. V trimming: 4 bases; J trimming: 5 bases; junction bases outside the gene matches: 9. This CDR3 region has 16 residues. For the CDR3, the DNA is TGTGCCAGCAGTTCAGGACTAGCGGAAAAAGAAGATACGCAGTATTTT. The encoded protein is CASSSGLAEKEDTQYF.

This rearrangement joins TRBV29-1 to TRBJ1-2; no definite D call. V was cut by 1 base and J by 8 bases, with 11 bases left in between. CDR3 length: 12 residues. Germline loops: CDR1 SQVTM, CDR2 ANQGSEA. CDR3 residues: CSVEGGGNGYTF. In DNA, the CDR3 is TGCAGCGTTGAAGGGGGAGGGAACGGCTACACCTTC.

Regarding this clone: Within the sample, other DNA sequences also encode this same CDR3. The chain joins TRBV19 to TRBJ1-1; 8 bases line up with TRBD1. This CDR3 is built from 14 residues. V trimming: 6 bases; J trimming: 2 bases; junction bases outside the gene matches: 5. Germline V CDR1 and CDR2: LNHDA, SQIVND (reference sequence). The CDR3 sequence: CASSLGQGNTEAFF. CDR3 nucleotide sequence: TGTGCCAGTAGCCTCGGACAGGGCAACACTGAAGCTTTCTTT.

This chain links TRBV12-5 with TRBJ2-5; D not resolved. Between the trimmed V and J ends, which lost 6 bases and 2 bases, there was a span of 16 bases. CDR1 and CDR2 from the germline V gene are LGHNT and FRNRAP. The CDR3 is made up of 15 amino acids. The CDR3 DNA sequence: TGTGCTAGTGGCCCAACAACAAGTAAACAAGAGACCCAGTACTTC. As protein: CASGPTTSKQETQYF.

The table lists this clone with a few counts. The chain combines TRBV24-1 with TRBJ2-3; 7 bases map to TRBD1. The V and J ends lost 3 bases and 9 bases, in that order; junction bases with no gene match: 14. The germline V gene encodes CDR1 KGHDR and CDR2 SFDVKD. The CDR3 runs 16 residues. CDR3 in amino acids: CATSDPTPQGVGTQYF. The CDR3 nucleotides read TGTGCCACCAGTGATCCTACCCCCCAGGGGGTTGGGACGCAGTATTTT.

The chain has TRBV10-3 and TRBJ2-1; TRBD2 matches at 7 bases. V gave up 6 bases and J gave up 4 bases; unmatched junction bases: 6. Germline CDR1 and CDR2: ENHRY and SYGVKD. The CDR3 extends over 14 amino acids. The CDR3 DNA sequence: TGTGCCATCAGATCGGGGGGTAGGTACAATGAGCAGTTCTTC. Translating gives CAIRSGGRYNEQFF.

The sample holds one count of this clone. This sequence joins TRBV5-6 and TRBJ1-5; D may be TRBD1 (5 bases). CDR1 is SGHDT, CDR2 YYEEEE, per germline. The V gene lost 0 bases and the J gene lost 9 bases, with 10 bases spanning the gap. There are 13 residues in the CDR3. The CDR3 DNA follows: TGTGCCAGCAGCTTGGTGGGGAGGGGGCCCCAGCATTTT. It is translated as CASSLVGRGPQHF.

The table lists this clone with a count of one. Additional DNA sequences in this sample encode the identical CDR3. The gene calls are TRBV19 and TRBJ1-1; D unclear. This CDR3 comprises 13 residues. The V end lost 4 bases, the J end lost 0 bases, and 6 bases lay between the germline ends. Germline CDR1 and CDR2: LNHDA and SQIVND (reference sequence). The CDR3 DNA reads TGTGCCAGTAGTACGAGCTTGAACACTGAAGCTTTCTTT. Translating gives CASSTSLNTEAFF. The full variable domain, its missing parts supplied by reference TRBV19 and TRBJ1-1, is DGGITQSPKYLFRKEGQNVTLSCEQNLNHDAMYWYRQDPGQGLRLIYYSQIVNDFQKGDIAEGYSVSREKKESFPLTVTSAQKNPTAFYLCASSTSLNTEAFFGQGTRLTVV.

This clone has a single count. The chain has TRBV12-3 or TRBV12-4 and TRBJ1-3; 7 bases line up with TRBD1. CDR3 length: 13 amino acids. V was clipped by 6 bases and J by 1 base; unmatched bases: 0. CDR3 sequence: CASSRGSGNTIYF. CDR3 sequence (DNA): TGTGCCAGCAGCAGGGGGTCTGGAAACACCATATATTTT.

The chain uses TRBV7-8 and TRBJ2-7; a weak D match, TRBD2 (5 bases). Germline CDR1 reads SGHVS; CDR2 reads FQNEAQ. Trimming removed 3 bases at V and 4 bases at J, with 16 bases between. This CDR3 region has 15 residues. The CDR3 loop reads CASSFTSRRRYEQYF. In DNA form, the CDR3 reads TGTGCCAGCAGCTTCACCTCTAGAAGGAGGTACGAGCAGTACTTC.

The chain uses TRBV27 and TRBJ2-5; 10 bases match TRBD2. The CDR3 totals 16 residues. With 1 base clipped from V and 5 bases from J, the junction kept 7 bases outside the gene matches. The germline V gene has CDR1 MNHEY and CDR2 SMNVEV (reference sequence). CDR3 sequence reads: CASSLYLAGALETQYF. CDR3 nucleotides: TGTGCCAGCAGTTTATATCTAGCGGGAGCTCTGGAGACCCAGTACTTC.

The V gene is TRBV4-1, the J gene TRBJ2-3, with a tentative D call TRBD2 (6 bases). Germline CDR1 is MGHRA and CDR2 is YSYEKL. Trimming took 3 bases from V and 2 from J, leaving 15 bases between them. This CDR3 is built from 16 residues. The CDR3 DNA reads TGCGCCAGCAGCCACTCGAGGGAGGCCAACACAGATACGCAGTATTTT. Amino acids: CASSHSREANTDTQYF.